The 20 T cell receptor beta chains in this list originate from one sample, sequenced in a study of T cells in Graves' hyperthyroidism and ophthalmopathy. The source material, RNA transcripts, was used to amplify TCR beta CDR3 regions. The study used the HTBI primer set for a first-round RT-PCR of the TCR CDR3. TCRdb reprocessed the multiplex PCR reads via MiXCR and lists one record per CDR3 protein. The sample lists hundreds of thousands of distinct CDR3 sequences, about a third occurring once. Sequencing was done on a sample of blood. The source is a woman in her 40s with Graves' hyperthyroidism.

The genes are TRBV10-3 and TRBJ1-4; D is perhaps TRBD1 (5 bases). Trimming took off 10 bases at V and 8 bases at J, with 23 bases between the two ends. CDR1 is ENHRY and CDR2 is SYGVKD in the germline V gene. There are 15 residues in the CDR3. The CDR3 coding sequence is TGTGCCACCAGGGAGGCCATGTTAATAAGGGAAAAACTGTTTTTT. Its translation: CATREAMLIREKLFF.

Comment on this clonotype: A much larger clone lies a single base off, so this may be a read error. This sequence joins TRBV7-9 and TRBJ1-1; a weak D match, TRBD1 (5 bases). This CDR3 has 15 residues. CDR1 and CDR2 (germline): SEHNR, FQNEAQ (reference sequence). V was trimmed by 2 bases and J by 5 bases, leaving 15 bases between them. In DNA, the CDR3 is TGTGCCAGCAGCTTACGTAGGGGCCGGTGGACTGAAGCTTTCTTT. As protein: CASSLRRGRWTEAFF.

There are many counts of this clonotype. The chain is built from TRBV7-2 and TRBJ2-6; no clear D. V was pared by 1 base and J by 0 bases, with 7 bases between. This CDR3 comprises 16 residues. Germline-derived CDR1 and CDR2 are SGHTA and FQGNSA. CDR3: CASSLVSSSGANVLTF. The CDR3 DNA sequence: TGTGCCAGCAGCTTAGTCTCGAGCTCTGGGGCCAACGTCCTGACTTTC.

The chain couples TRBV19 to TRBJ2-7, with 8 bases identical to TRBD1. Germline V lookup: CDR1 LNHDA, CDR2 SQIVND (reference sequence). V lost 6 bases and J lost 2; bases outside the gene matches: 6. CDR3 length equals 14 residues. Here the CDR3 reads CASRQQGETYEQYF. The CDR3 DNA reads as TGTGCCAGTAGACAACAGGGGGAGACCTACGAGCAGTACTTC.

As regards this clonotype: No conserved phenylalanine or tryptophan ends this CDR3, so it is likely a read error. No DNA is shown, since the ends of the CDR3 on it are uncertain; the CDR3 is the one TCRdb lists. The J gene is TRBJ2-6, the V gene TRBV10-3; TRBD2 reflects the table's D call only, with no check against the DNA. Including both end residues, the CDR3 is 10 amino acids long. Germline lookup yields CDR1 ENHRY and CDR2 SYGVKD. CDR3 sequence reads: CAISVTGTSG.

The chain carries TRBV19 and TRBJ1-2; D remains unclear. Germline lookup yields CDR1 LNHDA and CDR2 SQIVND (reference sequence). CDR3 length: 12 amino acids. Trimming cost V 1 base and J 8 bases, with 8 bases left between them. CDR3 bases: TGTGCCAGTAGTATAGTGAAAGGCGGCTACACCTTC. It translates to CASSIVKGGYTF.

The table lists this clonotype with many counts. V gene TRBV7-9 combines with J gene TRBJ2-6, with D uncertain. CDR3 length: 15 residues. Germline CDR1 SEHNR, CDR2 FQNEAQ (reference sequence). Trimming pared 3 bases from V and 2 bases from J, leaving 8 bases between. The CDR3 bases are TGTGCCAGCAGCTTCCAGTCGCCTGGGGCCAACGTCCTGACTTTC. Amino acids: CASSFQSPGANVLTF.

This clonotype was detected ten times or more. The chain uses TRBV15 and TRBJ2-7; 9 bases line up with TRBD2. This CDR3 has 15 residues. Per germline, CDR1 LNHNV and CDR2 YYDKDF (reference sequence). V lost 3 bases and J lost 4; bases outside the gene matches: 7. The CDR3 DNA follows: TGTGCCACCAGCAGCCGGCGGGAGGGTATGTACGAGCAGTACTTC. Encoded protein: CATSSRREGMYEQYF.

The chain joins TRBV5-1 to TRBJ2-7; D uncertain. Germline V gene lookup returns CDR1 SGHRS and CDR2 YFSETQ. Trimming cost V 6 bases and J 0 bases, with 13 bases left between them. CDR3 size: 14 residues. The CDR3 region has the DNA TGCGCCAGCAACCAAGAGTCTATCTCCTACGAGCAGTACTTC. This gives the protein CASNQESISYEQYF. Full variable domain (outside the CDR3, taken from reference TRBV5-1 and TRBJ2-7): KAGVTQTPRYLIKTRGQQVTLSCSPISGHRSVSWYQQTPGQGLQFLFEYFSETQRNKGNFPGRFSGRQFSNSRSEMNVSTLELGDSALYLCASNQESISYEQYFGPGTRLTVT.

In this sample, this clonotype turned up many times. CDR3 protein: CASSISAGSQPQHF. CDR3 coding DNA: TGTGCCAGTAGTATATCGGCAGGGAGCCAGCCCCAGCATTTT. V gene TRBV19 combines with J gene TRBJ1-5; possible D gene TRBD1, 5 bases. This CDR3 is built from 14 residues. Germline V gives CDR1 LNHDA, CDR2 SQIVND (reference sequence). V dropped 2 bases and J dropped 7 bases, with 12 bases sitting between them.

A few counts support this clonotype. V gene TRBV12-3 or TRBV12-4 combines with J gene TRBJ1-1; D unclear. V lost 7 bases and J lost 11, with 17 bases in between. The CDR3 has 12 amino acids. In DNA form, the CDR3 reads TGTGCCAGCATCACAACGCTTGGTCGTGCTTTCTTT. This sequence encodes CASITTLGRAFF.

This clonotype was observed many times. The rearrangement uses TRBV7-8 and TRBJ1-5; D is possibly TRBD1 (5 bases). V lost 4 bases and J lost 6, with 10 bases in between. The CDR3 consists of 13 residues. Germline V gene lookup returns CDR1 SGHVS and CDR2 FQNEAQ. CDR3 protein: CASSWGRLQPQHF. In nucleotides, the CDR3 is TGTGCCAGCAGCTGGGGACGTCTTCAGCCCCAGCATTTT.

J is TRBJ1-1 and V is TRBV6-2 or TRBV6-3, with D unclear. Trimming stripped 8 bases from V and 3 bases from J, with 25 bases between. The CDR3 contains 17 residues. From germline, CDR1 is MNHEY and CDR2 SVGEGT. The CDR3 protein is CASRKPIWRGMDTEAFF. The CDR3 DNA sequence: TGTGCCAGCCGAAAACCGATCTGGCGGGGAATGGACACTGAAGCTTTCTTT.

This chain connects TRBV20-1 to TRBJ2-7; 11 bases are shared with TRBD2. The CDR3 loop spans 13 amino acids. The germline gives CDR1 DFQATT, CDR2 SNEGSKA (reference sequence). Trimming at V came to 5 bases and at J to 5 bases, leaving 5 bases not matched to a gene. CDR3 region: CSAVAGGTHEQYF. The DNA of the CDR3 is TGCAGTGCTGTAGCGGGGGGGACTCACGAGCAGTACTTC.

A remark on this clonotype: One base away lies a much larger clone, so this may be a sequencing read error. This chain connects TRBV7-2 to TRBJ2-3, with 9 positions matching TRBD2. The V gene end was trimmed by 5 bases and the J gene end by 2 bases; junction bases not matched to a gene: 8. Germline-derived CDR1 and CDR2 are SGHTA and FQGNSA. The CDR3 consists of 16 residues. CDR3 sequence (DNA): TGTGCCAGCAGCCCAATCGGGACTAGCACCACAGATACGCAGTATTTT. Its translation: CASSPIGTSTTDTQYF. Variable domain in full (rest from reference TRBV7-2 and TRBJ2-3): GAGVSQSPSNKVTEKGKDVELRCDPISGHTALYWYRQSLGQGLEFLIYFQGNSAPDKSGLPSDRFSAERTGGSVSTLTIQRTQQEDSAVYLCASSPIGTSTTDTQYFGPGTRLTVL.

The table lists this clonotype with many counts. The chain links TRBV9 to TRBJ1-1; 9 bases are shared with TRBD1. V lost 5 bases to trimming and J lost 1 base; unmatched junction nucleotides: 3. Per the germline V gene, CDR1 is SGDLS and CDR2 is YYNGEE. The CDR3 covers 14 residues. The CDR3 DNA sequence: TGTGCCAGCAGTGCGGGACAGGGGAACACTGAAGCTTTCTTT. Encoded protein: CASSAGQGNTEAFF.

This clonotype was seen many times. The chain has TRBV11-2 and TRBJ2-5; D is possibly TRBD2 (5 bases). V lost 10 bases and J lost 2, with 20 bases in between. Germline-derived CDR1 and CDR2 are SGHAT and FQNNGV. The CDR3 length is 15 residues. CDR3 in DNA: TGTGCCACCACGACTGGACTCCTGGGACAAGAGACCCAGTACTTC. Translation gives CATTTGLLGQETQYF. The full variable domain, rest sourced from reference TRBV11-2 and TRBJ2-5, is EAGVAQSPRYKIIEKRQSVAFWCNPISGHATLYWYQQILGQGPKLLIQFQNNGVVDDSQLPKDRFSAERLKGVDSTLKIQPAKLEDSAVYLCATTTGLLGQETQYFGPGTRLLVL.

This chain uses TRBV10-2 with TRBJ2-3, with 9 bases identical to TRBD2. There are 15 residues in the CDR3. The germline V gene encodes CDR1 WSHSY and CDR2 SAAADI. Trimming took 6 bases from V and 2 from J; bases not matched to a gene: 6. CDR3 amino acids: CASSDSGSVTDTQYF. The CDR3 DNA reads as TGCGCCAGCAGCGATAGCGGGAGTGTCACAGATACGCAGTATTTT.

This clonotype was seen more than once but under ten times. V and J are TRBV5-4 and TRBJ1-2, with D perhaps matching TRBD1 (5 bases). The CDR3 sequence is 16 residues long. Trimming shortened V by 6 bases and J by 1 base, and 19 bases separated the two germline ends. Germline values: CDR1 SGHNT, CDR2 YYREEE (reference sequence). CDR3 sequence reads: CASTTGGNGYNYGYTF. The DNA for the CDR3 is TGTGCCAGCACCACGGGGGGGAATGGGTATAACTATGGCTACACCTTC.

In this sample, this clonotype turned up many times. The chain recombines TRBV15 with TRBJ2-2, with D maybe TRBD1 (6 bases). The CDR3 sequence is 16 residues long. From germline, CDR1 is LNHNV and CDR2 YYDKDF (reference sequence). Trimming took off 3 bases at V and 2 bases at J, with 13 bases between the two ends. The chain's CDR3 is CATSSGIGGNTGELFF. CDR3 coding DNA: TGTGCCACCAGCAGCGGAATAGGGGGAAACACCGGGGAGCTGTTTTTT.